This TCR beta chain was retrieved from a study of T cell responses to AZD1222 COVID-19 vaccine. Study in general: Second-dose timings of about 4 or about 12 weeks were pooled. Study-level findings and limits: Close to half of all spike-specific TCRs reportedly target regions of the variants that are unmutated. Two doses of AZD1222 preceded a rise in Spike-specific TCR breadth and depth. Mapped onto spike, vaccine-associated CD4 TCRs spanned it and were dominant at 160-218 and 743-854.

A remark on this clone: No antigen is known for it.

Germline V gene sequence: CDR1 MNHNY, CDR2 SVGAGI (reference sequence). Trimming removed 6 bases from V and 5 bases from J; junction bases left unmatched: 8. This CDR3 has 15 residues. Generated by immunoSEQ multiplex PCR, the TCRdb table keeps only in-frame clones and is missing some. The sample lists approximately 140,000 clones; 91% were seen once. This sequence was found in an adult in good health. This chain joins TRBV6-6 and TRBJ1-3; 9 bases are shared with TRBD1. The source material was peripheral blood, sampled on day 0 of AZD1222 vaccination. CDR3 bases: TGTGCCAGCAGGGACCGGGACAGGGTCAGAAACACCATATATTTT. Encoded protein: CASRDRDRVRNTIYF.